The entry that follows covers one T cell receptor (beta chain) sequence. The antigen remains unidentified. The intended depth for sequencing was 1 in 200,000 to 1 in 1 million T cells. Sequencing was performed with immunoSEQ multiplex PCR; in TCRdb, only in-frame clones are kept and a portion is missing. The data contain approximately 300,000 clones, just under 80% of them singletons. The source of the sample is a study of cytotoxic CD8 clonotypes in ibrutinib-treated CLL. Study findings and constraints: Whereas clonality rose at ibrutinib response, it declined toward baseline at progression.

Trimming pared 2 bases from V and 3 bases from J, leaving 16 bases between. CDR3 size: 16 residues. CDR1 is SGHRS, CDR2 YFSETQ, per germline. The source is a human donor with chronic lymphocytic leukemia. The V gene is TRBV5-1, the J gene TRBJ2-3, with D unclear. This sample comprised PBMCs, obtained before ibrutinib treatment. CDR3 in DNA: TGCGCCAGCAGCTTCCGCCGGGCCGGAGCTACAGATACGCAGTATTTT. Translated, it gives CASSFRRAGATDTQYF.